The source of this T cell receptor beta chain is a study of blood T cells in healthy people across ages. Then a second PCR, running roughly 7 to 11 cycles, was carried out with a sample-barcoded 5' primer and a J-beta primer mix. The authors tagged each cDNA molecule using a template-switch adaptor with 12 random nucleotides. TCRdb ran MiXCR on the 5' RACE reads and lists one entry per CDR3 protein. Of over 1,500,000 distinct CDR3 sequences in the sample, approximately 50% are singletons; the top ten hold approximately 2.1%. Germline assignment: CDR1 SGHAT and CDR2 FQNNGV. V lost 3 bases, J lost 4 bases, and 22 bases lay in between. The CDR3 length is 17 residues.

The receptor comes from a woman between 35 and 50 years old in good health. The sample was blood. The gene calls are TRBV11-2 and TRBJ2-7; possibly TRBD1 for D (6 bases). The CDR3 region is CASSFPKTQGPGYEQYF. The CDR3 bases are TGTGCCAGCAGCTTTCCCAAAACACAGGGTCCCGGTTACGAGCAGTACTTC.